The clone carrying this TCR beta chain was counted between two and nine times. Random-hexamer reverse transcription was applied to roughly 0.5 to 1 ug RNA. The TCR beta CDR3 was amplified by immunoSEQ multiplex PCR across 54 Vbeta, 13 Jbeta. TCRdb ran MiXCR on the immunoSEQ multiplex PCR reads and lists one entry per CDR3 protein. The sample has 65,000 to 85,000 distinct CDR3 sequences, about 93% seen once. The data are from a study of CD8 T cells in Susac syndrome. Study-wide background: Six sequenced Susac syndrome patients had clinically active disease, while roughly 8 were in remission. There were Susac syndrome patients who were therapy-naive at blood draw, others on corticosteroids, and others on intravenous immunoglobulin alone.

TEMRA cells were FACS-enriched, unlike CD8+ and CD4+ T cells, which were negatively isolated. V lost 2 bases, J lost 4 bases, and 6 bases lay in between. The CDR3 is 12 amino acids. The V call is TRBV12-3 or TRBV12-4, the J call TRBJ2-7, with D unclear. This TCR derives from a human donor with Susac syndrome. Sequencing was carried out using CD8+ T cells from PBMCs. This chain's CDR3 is CASSLTDYEQYF. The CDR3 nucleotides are TGTGCCAGCAGTTTAACGGATTACGAGCAGTACTTC.